These T cell receptor beta chains were read from a single sample in a study of OX40 agonist ivuxolimab in advanced cancers. Profiled with immunoSEQ multiplex PCR; TCRdb holds only in-frame clones, not every one. Found here are 40,000 to 50,000 clones, more than 75% of them singletons; the top ten hold about a third. Source: CD4+ or CD8+ T cells sorted from blood, taken in a trial of the OX40 agonist ivuxolimab. These receptors all stem from an adult with an advanced solid tumor such as melanoma, head and neck, liver or kidney cancer. CDR3s leave out the opening cysteine and the closing phenylalanine or tryptophan. Fields, in order: J gene, clone size, D gene, V gene, CDR3 protein. The D gene is left open where the match is weak. Clone size is given for some rows only: seen once, a few or many times, or a class if the clone is expanded.

j_call: TRBJ1-3
clone_size: -
d_call: -
v_call: TRBV9
cdr3_aa: ASSVDPDNSGNTIY

j_call: TRBJ1-1
clone_size: -
d_call: TRBD1
v_call: TRBV18
cdr3_aa: ASSQSRQGSTEAF

j_call: TRBJ2-4
clone_size: once
d_call: -
v_call: TRBV6-1
cdr3_aa: ASKGKGIQY

j_call: TRBJ1-1
clone_size: -
d_call: -
v_call: TRBV7-2
cdr3_aa: ASSSRFGYTEAF

j_call: TRBJ1-2
clone_size: -
d_call: TRBD1
v_call: TRBV29-1
cdr3_aa: SVEDRGGGYT

j_call: TRBJ2-5
clone_size: -
d_call: TRBD1
v_call: TRBV2
cdr3_aa: ASSVRGLETQY

j_call: TRBJ1-1
clone_size: -
d_call: -
v_call: TRBV5-6
cdr3_aa: ASRGYGSEAF

j_call: TRBJ2-7
clone_size: -
d_call: -
v_call: TRBV29-1
cdr3_aa: SVVEDVRRNEQY

j_call: TRBJ2-3
clone_size: -
d_call: -
v_call: TRBV2
cdr3_aa: ACDGLTTDTQY

j_call: TRBJ2-3
clone_size: -
d_call: -
v_call: TRBV7-2
cdr3_aa: ASSFANTQY

j_call: TRBJ1-5
clone_size: -
d_call: -
v_call: TRBV6-1
cdr3_aa: ASSLGSNQPQH

j_call: TRBJ2-5
clone_size: -
d_call: -
v_call: TRBV20-1
cdr3_aa: SEQGQETQY

j_call: TRBJ1-2
clone_size: -
d_call: -
v_call: TRBV15
cdr3_aa: ATSRRTDYGYT

j_call: TRBJ2-1
clone_size: -
d_call: TRBD1
v_call: TRBV10-3
cdr3_aa: AIRSDRDGNEQF

j_call: TRBJ1-5
clone_size: -
d_call: -
v_call: TRBV19
cdr3_aa: ASSDQGRSNQPQH

j_call: TRBJ2-1
clone_size: once
d_call: -
v_call: TRBV19
cdr3_aa: ASSIPQAVGGYNEQF

j_call: TRBJ2-7
clone_size: -
d_call: TRBD1
v_call: TRBV7-2
cdr3_aa: ASSVTGTGAEQY